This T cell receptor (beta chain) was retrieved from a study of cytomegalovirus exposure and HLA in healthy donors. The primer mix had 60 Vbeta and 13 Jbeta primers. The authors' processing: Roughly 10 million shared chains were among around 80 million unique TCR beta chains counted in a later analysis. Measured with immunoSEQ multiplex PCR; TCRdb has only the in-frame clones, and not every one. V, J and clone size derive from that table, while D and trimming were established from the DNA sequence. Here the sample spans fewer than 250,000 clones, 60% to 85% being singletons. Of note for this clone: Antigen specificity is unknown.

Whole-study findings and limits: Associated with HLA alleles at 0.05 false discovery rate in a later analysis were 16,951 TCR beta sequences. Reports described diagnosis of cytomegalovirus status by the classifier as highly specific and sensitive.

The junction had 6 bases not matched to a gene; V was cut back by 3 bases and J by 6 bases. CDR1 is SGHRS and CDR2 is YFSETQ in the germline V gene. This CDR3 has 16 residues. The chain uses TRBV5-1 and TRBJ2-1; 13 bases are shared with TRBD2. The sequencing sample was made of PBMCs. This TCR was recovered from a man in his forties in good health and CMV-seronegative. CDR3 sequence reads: CASSSGLAGAPNEQFF. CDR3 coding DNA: TGCGCCAGCAGCTCAGGACTAGCGGGAGCCCCCAATGAGCAGTTCTTC.